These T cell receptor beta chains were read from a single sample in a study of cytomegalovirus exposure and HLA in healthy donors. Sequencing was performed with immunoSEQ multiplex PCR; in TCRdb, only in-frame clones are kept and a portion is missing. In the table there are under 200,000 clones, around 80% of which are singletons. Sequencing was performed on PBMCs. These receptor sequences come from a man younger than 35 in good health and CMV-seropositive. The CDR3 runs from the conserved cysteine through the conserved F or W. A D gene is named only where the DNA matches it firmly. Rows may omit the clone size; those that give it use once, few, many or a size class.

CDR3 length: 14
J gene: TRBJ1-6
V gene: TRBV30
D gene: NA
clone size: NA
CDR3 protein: CAWSAVTVNSPLHF
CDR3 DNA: TGTGCCTGGAGTGCCGTGACAGTGAATTCACCCCTCCACTTT

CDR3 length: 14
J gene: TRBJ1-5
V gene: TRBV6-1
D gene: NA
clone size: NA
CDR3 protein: CASSEGWAGQPQHF
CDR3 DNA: TGTGCCAGCAGTGAAGGGTGGGCAGGGCAGCCCCAGCATTTT

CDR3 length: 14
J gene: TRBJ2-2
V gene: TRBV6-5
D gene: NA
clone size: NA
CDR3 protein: CATTQDFYTGELFF
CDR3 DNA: TGTGCTACTACCCAGGACTTCTATACCGGGGAGCTGTTTTTT

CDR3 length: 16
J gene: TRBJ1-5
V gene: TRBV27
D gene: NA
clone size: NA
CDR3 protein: CASSLSGVYSNQPQHF
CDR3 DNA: TGTGCCAGCAGTTTAAGCGGCGTTTATAGCAATCAGCCCCAGCATTTT

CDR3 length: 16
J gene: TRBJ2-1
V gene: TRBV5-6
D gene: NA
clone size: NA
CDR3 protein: CASSSLGTISYNEQFF
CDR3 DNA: TGTGCCAGCAGCTCCCTTGGCACCATCTCCTACAATGAGCAGTTCTTC

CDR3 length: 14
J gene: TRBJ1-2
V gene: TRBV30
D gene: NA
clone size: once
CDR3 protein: CAWSPGTGAYGYTF
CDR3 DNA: TGTGCCTGGAGTCCGGGGACGGGAGCCTATGGCTACACCTTC

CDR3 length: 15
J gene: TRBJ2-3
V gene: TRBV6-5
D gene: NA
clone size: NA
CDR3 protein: CASSYSDDNIDTQYF
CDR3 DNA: TGTGCCAGCAGTTACTCAGATGACAACATAGATACGCAGTATTTT

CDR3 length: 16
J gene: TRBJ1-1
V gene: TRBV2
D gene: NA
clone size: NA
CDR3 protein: CASSYDVREGNTEAFF
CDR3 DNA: TGTGCCAGCAGCTACGACGTCCGGGAAGGGAACACTGAAGCTTTCTTT

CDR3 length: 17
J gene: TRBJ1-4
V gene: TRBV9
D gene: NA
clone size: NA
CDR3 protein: CASSVAALQGGSEKLFF
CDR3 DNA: TGTGCCAGCAGCGTAGCCGCATTACAGGGAGGGAGTGAAAAACTGTTTTTT

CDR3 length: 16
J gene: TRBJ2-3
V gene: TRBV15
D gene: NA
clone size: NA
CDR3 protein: CATSYRGVSGTDTQYF
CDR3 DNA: TGTGCCACCAGCTACCGAGGAGTCTCGGGGACAGATACGCAGTATTTT

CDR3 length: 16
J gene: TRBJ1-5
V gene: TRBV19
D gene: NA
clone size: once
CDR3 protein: CASSIISGRGNQPQHF
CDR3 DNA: TGTGCCAGTAGTATCATCTCAGGCAGGGGCAATCAGCCCCAGCATTTT

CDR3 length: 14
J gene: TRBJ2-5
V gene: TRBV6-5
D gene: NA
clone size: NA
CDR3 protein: CASRHRGSQETQYF
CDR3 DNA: TGTGCCAGCAGACACCGGGGATCCCAAGAGACCCAGTACTTC

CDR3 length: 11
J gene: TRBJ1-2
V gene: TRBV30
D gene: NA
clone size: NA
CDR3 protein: CAWSTGGGYTF
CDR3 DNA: TGTGCCTGGAGCACAGGTGGTGGCTACACCTTC

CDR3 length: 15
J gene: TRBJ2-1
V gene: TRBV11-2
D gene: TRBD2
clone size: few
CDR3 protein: CASRTGLAGGDEQFF
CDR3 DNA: TGTGCCAGCAGGACTGGTCTAGCGGGAGGAGATGAGCAGTTCTTC

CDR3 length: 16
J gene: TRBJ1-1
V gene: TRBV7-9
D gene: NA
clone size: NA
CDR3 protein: CASSLEGSTVNTEAFF
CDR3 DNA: TGTGCCAGCAGCTTAGAGGGGTCGACAGTGAACACTGAAGCTTTCTTT

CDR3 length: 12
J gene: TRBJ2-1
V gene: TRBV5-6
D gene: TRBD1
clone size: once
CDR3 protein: CASSLDPGQGVF
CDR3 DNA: TGTGCCAGCAGCCTCGACCCGGGACAGGGCGTCTTC

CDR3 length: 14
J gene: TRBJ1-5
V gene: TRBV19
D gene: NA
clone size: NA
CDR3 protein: CAKPLRASNQPQHF
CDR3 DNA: TGTGCCAAACCACTTCGAGCTAGCAATCAGCCCCAGCATTTT

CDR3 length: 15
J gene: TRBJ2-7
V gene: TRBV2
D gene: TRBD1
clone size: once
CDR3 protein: CASSPRQGISYEQYF
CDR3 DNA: TGTGCCAGCAGTCCGAGACAGGGCATATCCTACGAGCAGTACTTC

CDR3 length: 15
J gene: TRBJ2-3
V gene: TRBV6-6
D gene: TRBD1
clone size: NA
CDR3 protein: CASRRQGERSDTQYF
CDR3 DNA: TGTGCCAGCAGACGACAGGGGGAAAGGTCAGATACGCAGTATTTT

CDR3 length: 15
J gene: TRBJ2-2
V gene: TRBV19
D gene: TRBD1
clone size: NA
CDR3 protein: CASMDRGVVTGELFF
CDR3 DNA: TGTGCCAGTATGGACAGGGGGGTTGTGACCGGGGAGCTGTTTTTT

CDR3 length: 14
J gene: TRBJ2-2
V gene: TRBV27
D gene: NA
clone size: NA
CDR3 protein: CASSLFESTGELFF
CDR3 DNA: TGTGCCAGCAGTTTATTCGAGAGCACCGGGGAGCTGTTTTTT

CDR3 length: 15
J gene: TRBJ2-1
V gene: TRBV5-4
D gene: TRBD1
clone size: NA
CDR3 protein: CASSETGQVGDEQFF
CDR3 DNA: TGTGCCAGCAGCGAAACGGGACAGGTAGGGGATGAGCAGTTCTTC

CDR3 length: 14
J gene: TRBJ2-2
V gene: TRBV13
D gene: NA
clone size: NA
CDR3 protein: CASSLGRDPLELFF
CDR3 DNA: TGTGCCAGCAGCTTGGGCAGGGATCCTTTGGAGCTGTTTTTT

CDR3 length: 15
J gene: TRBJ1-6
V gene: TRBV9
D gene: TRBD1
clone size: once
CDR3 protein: CASSLRTGKGGPLHF
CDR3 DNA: TGTGCCAGCAGCTTAAGGACAGGGAAAGGTGGCCCCCTCCACTTT